The 18 T cell receptor beta chains below were found in one sample sequenced in a study of cytomegalovirus exposure and HLA in healthy donors. A multiplex PCR was run with 60 Vbeta primers and 13 Jbeta primers. Using immunoSEQ multiplex PCR, the repertoire was profiled, and TCRdb retains in-frame clones only, with some absent. The repertoire holds roughly 100,000 clones, with approximately 86% as singletons. Sequencing was carried out using PBMCs. The receptors were gathered from a man between 18 and 29 years old in good health and CMV-seronegative.

The genes are TRBV7-9 and TRBJ1-2, with a possible D match to TRBD1 (5 bases). V was shortened by 6 bases and J by 1 base, with 15 bases between the two germline ends. Germline CDR1 and CDR2: SEHNR and FQNEAQ (reference sequence). The CDR3 consists of 15 residues. CDR3 bases: TGTGCCAGCAGTTCAGGGAACCCAATTAACTATGGCTACACCTTC. This encodes CASSSGNPINYGYTF.

This clone was counted a single time. V is TRBV9 and J is TRBJ2-7; possibly TRBD1 for D (6 bases). Germline CDR1 reads SGDLS; CDR2 reads YYNGEE. Trimming stripped 0 bases from V and 6 bases from J, with 13 bases between. The CDR3 runs to 14 residues. Here the CDR3 reads CASSVGPGELEQYF. The CDR3 bases are TGTGCCAGCAGCGTAGGGCCAGGGGAGCTCGAGCAGTACTTC.

The sample holds a few counts of this clone. V usage is TRBV25-1 and J usage is TRBJ2-7; 7 bases are shared with TRBD1. Germline lookup yields CDR1 MGHDK and CDR2 SYGVNS. The CDR3 runs 18 residues. J was trimmed by 3 bases and V by 6 bases; bases with no gene match: 20. The CDR3 here is CASSGPGIYTGVGYEQYF. In DNA form, the CDR3 reads TGTGCCAGCAGCGGCCCGGGGATTTATACAGGGGTCGGCTACGAGCAGTACTTC.

This clone was counted a few times. The chain uses TRBV5-6 and TRBJ1-5; a possible D gene is TRBD1 (6 bases). Deletions cut 6 bases from V and 5 bases from J, with 21 bases between. The CDR3 is 16 amino acids. The germline CDR1 and CDR2 sequences are SGHDT and YYEEEE. CDR3 protein: CASIIVRQVTHQPQHF. CDR3 nucleotide sequence: TGTGCCAGCATCATAGTTCGACAGGTGACCCATCAGCCCCAGCATTTT.

The chain links TRBV7-2 to TRBJ2-5, with D maybe TRBD2 (5 bases). V was shortened by 3 bases and J by 2 bases, with 13 bases between the two germline ends. Per the germline V gene, CDR1 is SGHTA and CDR2 is FQGNSA. CDR3 length equals 15 residues. In DNA form, the CDR3 reads TGTGCCAGCAGCTTTATCGGCGGGTTACAAGAGACCCAGTACTTC. Residues: CASSFIGGLQETQYF.

This chain links TRBV21-1 with TRBJ2-5; the table's D call, TRBD2, was not checked against the DNA. TRBV21-1 is a listed pseudogene. The CDR3 loop spans 14 amino acids. In DNA form, the CDR3 reads TGTGCCAGCCCCACGACTAGCGGGAAAGAGACCCAGTACTTC. Translation gives CASPTTSGKETQYF.

This sequence joins TRBV6-4 and TRBJ2-1; 7 bases align to TRBD2. From germline, CDR1 is MRHNA and CDR2 SNTAGT. The J segment lost 2 bases and the V segment lost 5 bases, leaving 6 bases of the junction unmatched. This CDR3 is 15 amino acids long. The CDR3 protein is CASSIIAGTYNEQFF. CDR3 nucleotide sequence: TGTGCCAGCAGTATAATAGCGGGTACCTACAATGAGCAGTTCTTC.

A single count supports this clone. The gene calls are TRBV27 and TRBJ1-1, with D possibly being TRBD1 (5 bases). This CDR3 spans 14 amino acids. Germline values: CDR1 MNHEY, CDR2 SMNVEV (reference sequence). V was trimmed by 2 bases and J by 4 bases, leaving 11 bases between them. The CDR3 DNA reads TGTGCCAGCAGTTTACGGCAGGGCGGCACTGAAGCTTTCTTT. Its protein is CASSLRQGGTEAFF.

The chain employs TRBV10-3 and TRBJ1-1; 7 positions agree with TRBD1. This CDR3 spans 15 amino acids. V lost 6 bases and J lost 0; bases outside the gene matches: 7. Germline CDR1 is ENHRY and CDR2 is SYGVKD. CDR3 sequence reads: CAIRRGQSMNTEAFF. CDR3 nucleotide sequence: TGTGCCATCAGACGGGGACAGTCTATGAACACTGAAGCTTTCTTT.

This rearrangement joins TRBV28 to TRBJ2-1, with D unclear. Germline V lookup: CDR1 MDHEN, CDR2 SYDVKM. V gave up 3 bases and J gave up 2 bases, with 14 bases separating them. The CDR3 is made up of 16 amino acids. Here the CDR3 reads CASSLRFSRTYNEQFF. DNA of the CDR3: TGTGCCAGCAGTTTGCGGTTTAGCCGGACCTACAATGAGCAGTTCTTC.

The chain recombines TRBV9 with TRBJ1-4; 10 bases are shared with TRBD1. There are 15 residues in the CDR3. V dropped 4 bases and J dropped 7; count of bases not matched to a gene: 7. The germline V gene encodes CDR1 SGDLS and CDR2 YYNGEE. The CDR3 DNA reads TGTGCCAGCAGCTTCCGGGACAGGGGTGGTGAAAAACTGTTTTTT. Its protein is CASSFRDRGGEKLFF. Drawing the rest from reference TRBV9 and TRBJ1-4, the complete variable domain is DSGVTQTPKHLITATGQRVTLRCSPRSGDLSVYWYQQSLDQGLQFLIQYYNGEERAKGNILERFSAQQFPDLHSELNLSSLELGDSALYFCASSFRDRGGEKLFFGSGTQLSVL.

The chain has TRBV7-9 and TRBJ2-7, with 12 bases matching TRBD2. V shed 10 bases, J shed 0 bases, and the junction held 10 bases outside the gene matches. The CDR3 totals 16 residues. Germline V lookup: CDR1 SEHNR, CDR2 FQNEAQ (reference sequence). CDR3 DNA sequence: TGTGCCATCTCGGGACTAGCGGGTTCAAGCTCCTACGAGCAGTACTTC. Residues: CAISGLAGSSSYEQYF. Drawing the rest from reference TRBV7-9 and TRBJ2-7, the complete variable domain is DTGVSQNPRHKITKRGQNVTFRCDPISEHNRLYWYRQTLGQGPEFLTYFQNEAQLEKSRLLSDRFSAERPKGSFSTLEIQRTEQGDSAMYLCAISGLAGSSSYEQYFGPGTRLTVT.

This sequence joins TRBV19 and TRBJ1-5; TRBD1 matches 8 bases. This CDR3 contains 14 residues. Germline CDR1 reads LNHDA; CDR2 reads SQIVND (reference sequence). The trim removed 4 bases at V and 5 bases at J, leaving 4 bases unmatched. The CDR3 DNA sequence: TGTGCCAGTAGTACGGACAGGGAGTATCAGCCCCAGCATTTT. Protein sequence: CASSTDREYQPQHF.

This CDR3 is CASSLQTGELFF. DNA of the CDR3: TGTGCCAGCAGCTTGCAAACCGGGGAGCTGTTTTTT. The chain carries TRBV5-4 and TRBJ2-2; D gene uncertain. The germline V and J ends were trimmed by 1 base and 5 bases, with 3 bases remaining between them. The CDR3 sequence is 12 residues long. Per germline, CDR1 SGHNT and CDR2 YYREEE (reference sequence).

The sample holds a few counts of this clone. The CDR3 reads CASSGTLTHYEQYF. The CDR3 bases are TGTGCCAGCAGTGGGACATTGACTCACTACGAGCAGTACTTC. The V gene is TRBV6-1, the J gene TRBJ2-7, with a weak D call TRBD1 (5 bases). CDR3 size: 14 residues. Per the germline V gene, CDR1 is MNHNS and CDR2 is SASEGT. The germline V and J ends were trimmed by 4 bases and 3 bases, with 13 bases remaining between them.

The chain couples TRBV11-2 to TRBJ1-1; D may be TRBD1 (5 bases). The germline CDR1 and CDR2 sequences are SGHAT and FQNNGV. The CDR3 contains 13 residues. V was pared by 4 bases and J by 8 bases, with 14 bases between. The CDR3 reads CASSSPRADEAFF. In DNA form, the CDR3 reads TGTGCCAGCAGCTCTCCCAGGGCGGACGAAGCTTTCTTT.

This clone was seen only once. The V gene is TRBV5-6, the J gene TRBJ2-7; TRBD2 matches at 7 bases. The CDR3 is made up of 15 amino acids. J lost 0 bases, V lost 2 bases, and 5 bases had no gene match. CDR1 is SGHDT and CDR2 is YYEEEE in the germline V gene. The CDR3 loop is CASSFAGALSYEQYF. For the CDR3, the DNA is TGTGCCAGCAGCTTCGCGGGAGCCCTCTCCTACGAGCAGTACTTC.

This clone was recorded once. The genes are TRBV6-5 and TRBJ1-3; no reliable D call. The CDR3 has 14 amino acids. V shed 0 bases and J shed 4 bases, with 7 bases lying between them. Germline V gene sequence: CDR1 MNHEY, CDR2 SVGAGI. The DNA of the CDR3 is TGTGCCAGCAGTTACTCGATTGCGGGAAACACCATATATTTT. As protein: CASSYSIAGNTIYF.